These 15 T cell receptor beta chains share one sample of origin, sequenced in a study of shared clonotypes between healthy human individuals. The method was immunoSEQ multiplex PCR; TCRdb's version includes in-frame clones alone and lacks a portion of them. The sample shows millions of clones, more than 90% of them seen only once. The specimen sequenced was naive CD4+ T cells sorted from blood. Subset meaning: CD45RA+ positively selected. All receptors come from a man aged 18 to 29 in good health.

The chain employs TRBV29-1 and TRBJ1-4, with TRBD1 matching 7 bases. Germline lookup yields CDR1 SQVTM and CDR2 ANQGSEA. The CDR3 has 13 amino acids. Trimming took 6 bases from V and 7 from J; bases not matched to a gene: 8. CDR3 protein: CSVRPGGGEKLFF. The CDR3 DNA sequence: TGCAGCGTGAGGCCAGGGGGGGGTGAAAAACTGTTTTTT.

In DNA form, the CDR3 reads TGTGCCAGCAGTTTGGGACAGGGGCCCAGTGAGCAGTTCTTC. Amino acid sequence: CASSLGQGPSEQFF. The rearrangement links TRBV28 to TRBJ2-1, with 10 nucleotides matching TRBD1. Germline CDR1 reads MDHEN; CDR2 reads SYDVKM. The CDR3 totals 14 residues. With 3 bases clipped from V and 9 bases from J, the junction kept 5 bases outside the gene matches.

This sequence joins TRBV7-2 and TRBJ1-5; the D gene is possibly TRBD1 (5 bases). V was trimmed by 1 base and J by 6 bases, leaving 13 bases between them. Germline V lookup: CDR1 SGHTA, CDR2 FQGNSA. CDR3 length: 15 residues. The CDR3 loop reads CASSLVGREVQPQHF. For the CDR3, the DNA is TGTGCCAGCAGCTTAGTCGGCAGGGAGGTTCAGCCCCAGCATTTT.

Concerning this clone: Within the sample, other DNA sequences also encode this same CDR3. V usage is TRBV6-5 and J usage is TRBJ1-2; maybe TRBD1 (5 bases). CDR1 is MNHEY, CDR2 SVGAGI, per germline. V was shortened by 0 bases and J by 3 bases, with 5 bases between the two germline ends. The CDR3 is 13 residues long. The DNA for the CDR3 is TGTGCCAGCAGTTACTCGGGGGACTATGGCTACACCTTC. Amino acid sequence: CASSYSGDYGYTF.

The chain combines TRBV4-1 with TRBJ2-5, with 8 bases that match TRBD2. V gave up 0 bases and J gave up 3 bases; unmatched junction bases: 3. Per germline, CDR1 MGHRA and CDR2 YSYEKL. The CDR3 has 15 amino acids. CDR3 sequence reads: CASSQDLLAEETQYF. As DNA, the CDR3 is TGCGCCAGCAGCCAAGATCTACTAGCGGAAGAGACCCAGTACTTC.

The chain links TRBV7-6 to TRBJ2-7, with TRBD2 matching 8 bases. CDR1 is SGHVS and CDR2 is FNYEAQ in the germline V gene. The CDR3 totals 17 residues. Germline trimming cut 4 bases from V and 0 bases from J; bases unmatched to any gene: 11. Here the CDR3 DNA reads TGTGCCAGCAGCTCTGTAACTGGACTAGCCGCCTCCTACGAGCAGTACTTC. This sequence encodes CASSSVTGLAASYEQYF. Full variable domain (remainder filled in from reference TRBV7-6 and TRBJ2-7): GAGVSQSPRYKVTKRGQDVALRCDPISGHVSLYWYRQALGQGPEFLTYFNYEAQQDKSGLPNDRFSAERPEGSISTLTIQRTEQRDSAMYRCASSSVTGLAASYEQYFGPGTRLTVT.

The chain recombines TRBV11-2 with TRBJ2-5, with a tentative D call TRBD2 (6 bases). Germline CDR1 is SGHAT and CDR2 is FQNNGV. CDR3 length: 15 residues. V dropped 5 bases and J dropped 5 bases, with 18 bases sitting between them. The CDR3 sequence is CASSPNTAGKETQYF. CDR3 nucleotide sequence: TGTGCCAGCAGCCCAAACACCGCGGGGAAGGAGACCCAGTACTTC. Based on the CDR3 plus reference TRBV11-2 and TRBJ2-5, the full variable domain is EAGVAQSPRYKIIEKRQSVAFWCNPISGHATLYWYQQILGQGPKLLIQFQNNGVVDDSQLPKDRFSAERLKGVDSTLKIQPAKLEDSAVYLCASSPNTAGKETQYFGPGTRLLVL.

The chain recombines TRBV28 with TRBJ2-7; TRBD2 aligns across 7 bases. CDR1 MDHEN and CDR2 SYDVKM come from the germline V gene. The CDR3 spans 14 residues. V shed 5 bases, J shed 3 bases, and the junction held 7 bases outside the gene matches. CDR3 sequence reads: CASSGTSESYEQYF. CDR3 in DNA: TGTGCCAGCAGTGGAACTAGCGAGAGCTACGAGCAGTACTTC.

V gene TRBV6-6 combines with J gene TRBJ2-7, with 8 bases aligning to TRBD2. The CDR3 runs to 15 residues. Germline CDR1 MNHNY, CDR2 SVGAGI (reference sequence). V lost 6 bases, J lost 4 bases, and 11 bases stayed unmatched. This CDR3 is CASSSGGGPVYEQYF. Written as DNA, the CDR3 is TGTGCCAGCAGCTCCGGGGGGGGGCCCGTATACGAGCAGTACTTC.

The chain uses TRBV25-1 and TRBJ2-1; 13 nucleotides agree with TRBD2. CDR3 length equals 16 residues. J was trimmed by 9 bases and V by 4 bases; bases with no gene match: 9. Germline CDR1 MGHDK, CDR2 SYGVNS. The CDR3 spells CASSATSGGQSSEQFF. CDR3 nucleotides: TGTGCCAGCAGTGCGACTAGCGGGGGGCAATCTAGTGAGCAGTTCTTC.

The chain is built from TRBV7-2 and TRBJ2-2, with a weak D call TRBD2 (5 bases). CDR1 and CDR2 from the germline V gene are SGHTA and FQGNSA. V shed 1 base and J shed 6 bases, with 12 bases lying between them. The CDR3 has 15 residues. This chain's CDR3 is CASSLVGSAPGELFF. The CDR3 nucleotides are TGTGCCAGCAGCTTAGTAGGGAGCGCACCCGGGGAGCTGTTTTTT.

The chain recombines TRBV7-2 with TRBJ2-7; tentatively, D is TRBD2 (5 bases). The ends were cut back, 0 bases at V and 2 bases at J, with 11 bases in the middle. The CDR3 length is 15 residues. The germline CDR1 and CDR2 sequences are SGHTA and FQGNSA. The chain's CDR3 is CASSLANGLAYEQYF. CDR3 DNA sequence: TGTGCCAGCAGCTTAGCGAATGGACTGGCCTACGAGCAGTACTTC.

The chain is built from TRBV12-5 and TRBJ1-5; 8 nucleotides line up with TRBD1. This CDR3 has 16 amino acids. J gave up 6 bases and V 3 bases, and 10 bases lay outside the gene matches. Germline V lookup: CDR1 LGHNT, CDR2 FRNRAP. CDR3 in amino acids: CASGFRGRPQTQPQHF. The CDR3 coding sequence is TGTGCTAGTGGTTTCAGGGGGCGCCCTCAGACTCAGCCCCAGCATTTT.

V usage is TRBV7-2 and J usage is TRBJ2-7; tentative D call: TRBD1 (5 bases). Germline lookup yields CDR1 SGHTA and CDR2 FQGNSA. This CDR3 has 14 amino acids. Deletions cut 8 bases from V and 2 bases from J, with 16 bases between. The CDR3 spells CASGAQATAYEQYF. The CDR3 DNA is TGTGCCAGCGGGGCACAGGCGACGGCCTACGAGCAGTACTTC.

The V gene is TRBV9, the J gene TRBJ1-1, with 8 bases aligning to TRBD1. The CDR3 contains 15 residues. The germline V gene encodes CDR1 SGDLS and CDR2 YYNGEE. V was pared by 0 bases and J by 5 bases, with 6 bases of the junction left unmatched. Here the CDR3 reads CASSVGGTGKTEAFF. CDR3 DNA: TGTGCCAGCAGCGTAGGAGGGACAGGTAAAACTGAAGCTTTCTTT.